Following are 26 T cell receptor beta chains from one sample sequenced in a study of T cells after yellow fever vaccination. A single record per CDR3 protein comes from TCRdb applying MiXCR to the 5' RACE reads. This table has 30,000 to 35,000 distinct CDR3 sequences, 6.5% to 8% appearing once. The input for sequencing was PBMCs, either bulk or a sorted T-cell subset (CD4+, CD8+, memory, or dextramer-sorted; not recorded which), taken on the day of the first yellow fever vaccination. These TCRs come from a man younger than 35 who received the YFV17D yellow fever vaccine.

This clonotype was recorded at least ten times. The V call is TRBV3-1, the J call TRBJ1-2; no reliable D call. Germline-derived CDR1 and CDR2 are LGHDT and YNNKEL (reference sequence). V lost 1 base, J lost 8 bases, and 11 bases lay in between. CDR3 length: 13 residues. The CDR3 region is CASSQGQLLGYTF. CDR3 sequence (DNA): TGTGCCAGCAGCCAAGGGCAGCTGCTCGGCTACACCTTC.

There are many counts of this clonotype. V is TRBV20-1 and J is TRBJ1-1, with unresolved D. The CDR3 covers 15 residues. V lost 6 bases and J lost 3, with 20 bases in between. CDR1 and CDR2 from the germline V gene are DFQATT and SNEGSKA (reference sequence). In DNA form, the CDR3 reads TGCAGTGCCCGAAGTTTGGGTCTGGACTACACTGAAGCTTTCTTT. This translates into CSARSLGLDYTEAFF.

This clonotype has a count of ten or more. The chain couples TRBV29-1 to TRBJ2-5; tentatively, D is TRBD1 (6 bases). V lost 7 bases, J lost 4 bases, and 13 bases lay in between. Germline values: CDR1 SQVTM, CDR2 ANQGSEA. CDR3 length: 12 amino acids. The CDR3 DNA sequence: TGCAGCGACCGGACAGTTGGAGAGACCCAGTACTTC. It translates to CSDRTVGETQYF.

The sample holds many counts of this clonotype. V is TRBV5-1 and J is TRBJ2-1; possibly TRBD1 for D (5 bases). This CDR3 comprises 12 residues. V gave up 7 bases and J gave up 8 bases, with 13 bases separating them. Germline-derived CDR1 and CDR2 are SGHRS and YFSETQ. The CDR3 reads CASGRVQDEQFF. The CDR3 nucleotides are TGCGCCAGCGGCAGGGTGCAGGATGAGCAGTTCTTC. Variable domain in full (rest from reference TRBV5-1 and TRBJ2-1): KAGVTQTPRYLIKTRGQQVTLSCSPISGHRSVSWYQQTPGQGLQFLFEYFSETQRNKGNFPGRFSGRQFSNSRSEMNVSTLELGDSALYLCASGRVQDEQFFGPGTRLTVL.

This clonotype was seen at least ten times. The chain couples TRBV12-3 or TRBV12-4 to TRBJ1-4; D might be TRBD1 (5 bases). The CDR3 covers 13 residues. Trimming shortened V by 6 bases and J by 7 bases, and 12 bases separated the two germline ends. Written as DNA, the CDR3 is TGTGCCAGCAGCGGGACTCGGCTTGAAAAACTGTTTTTT. This codes for CASSGTRLEKLFF.

This clonotype was observed at least ten times. The CDR3 spells CASSSGQGRRGLYEQFF. CDR3 nucleotides: TGCGCCAGCAGCTCGGGACAGGGTCGGCGGGGGTTGTATGAGCAGTTCTTC. The rearrangement uses TRBV5-1 and TRBJ2-1, with 9 bases fitting TRBD1. CDR1 is SGHRS and CDR2 is YFSETQ in the germline V gene. The CDR3 runs to 17 residues. V gave up 3 bases and J gave up 8 bases; unmatched junction bases: 15.

By its share, this clonotype is medium-sized. The chain joins TRBV12-3 or TRBV12-4 to TRBJ2-1, with D perhaps TRBD1 or TRBD2 (5 bases each). This CDR3 region has 16 residues. V lost 5 bases and J 5 bases, leaving 19 bases between the germline ends. In DNA form, the CDR3 reads TGTGCCAGCAGTCCCCCCAGGGCTAGCCCTAACAATGAGCAGTTCTTC. Translation: CASSPPRASPNNEQFF.

This clonotype was detected many times. The chain joins TRBV7-2 to TRBJ1-2; unclear D gene. Germline assignment: CDR1 SGHTA and CDR2 FQGNSA. The CDR3 consists of 13 residues. Trimming took off 1 base at V and 8 bases at J, with 11 bases between the two ends. The CDR3 coding sequence is TGTGCCAGCAGCTTAGTTAGGTATGGAGGCTACACCTTC. Protein product: CASSLVRYGGYTF.

This clonotype came up many times. The rearrangement uses TRBV25-1 and TRBJ1-1; unclear D gene. Between the trimmed V and J ends, which lost 6 bases and 4 bases, there was a span of 15 bases. The germline V gene encodes CDR1 MGHDK and CDR2 SYGVNS. The CDR3 covers 14 residues. In DNA form, the CDR3 reads TGTGCCAGCAGCCGAGAGGCCCCGAGCACTGAAGCTTTCTTT. As protein: CASSREAPSTEAFF. Supplemented by reference TRBV25-1 and TRBJ1-1, the full variable domain reads EADIYQTPRYLVIGTGKKITLECSQTMGHDKMYWYQQDPGMELHLIHYSYGVNSTEKGDLSSESTVSRIRTEHFPLTLESARPSHTSQYLCASSREAPSTEAFFGQGTRLTVV.

This clonotype was observed many times. The chain uses TRBV9 and TRBJ1-1, with no clear D. V lost 0 bases and J lost 1, with 10 bases in between. The length of the CDR3 is 15 residues. Germline lookup yields CDR1 SGDLS and CDR2 YYNGEE. The CDR3 here is CASSVVGSRNTEAFF. CDR3 DNA sequence: TGTGCCAGCAGCGTAGTGGGGTCGAGGAACACTGAAGCTTTCTTT.

This clonotype appeared many times. J is TRBJ2-7 and V is TRBV5-1; 7 bases align to TRBD2. This CDR3 is 14 amino acids long. Germline-derived CDR1 and CDR2 are SGHRS and YFSETQ. V gave up 4 bases and J gave up 3 bases; unmatched junction bases: 7. CDR3: CASSPDGGGYEQYF. For the CDR3, the DNA is TGCGCCAGCAGCCCGGATGGGGGGGGCTACGAGCAGTACTTC.

J is TRBJ2-7 and V is TRBV6-5, with 10 bases matching TRBD2. The CDR3 has 18 residues. Trimming removed 2 bases from V and 2 bases from J; junction bases left unmatched: 12. CDR1 is MNHEY and CDR2 is SVGAGI in the germline V gene. The CDR3 nucleotides read TGTGCCAGCAGTTACGAGACTAGCGGGCTTTACGTTACCTACGAGCAGTACTTC. Translating gives CASSYETSGLYVTYEQYF.

There are many counts of this clonotype. V usage is TRBV6-1 and J usage is TRBJ1-3, with D possibly TRBD1 on 5 matching bases. Trimming shortened V by 8 bases and J by 0 bases, and 11 bases separated the two germline ends. Per germline, CDR1 MNHNS and CDR2 SASEGT. The CDR3 totals 14 residues. This CDR3 reads CASQGDASGNTIYF. The DNA for the CDR3 is TGTGCCAGCCAGGGAGACGCCTCTGGAAACACCATATATTTT.

This clonotype was picked up many times. This sequence joins TRBV5-5 and TRBJ1-5; the D is unclear. Germline loops: CDR1 SGHKS, CDR2 YYEKEE (reference sequence). The V gene lost 3 bases and the J gene lost 11 bases, with 12 bases spanning the gap. The CDR3 is 12 amino acids. The CDR3 DNA follows: TGTGCCAGCAGCTCCGCGACCTCGGCCCAGCATTTT. Translating gives CASSSATSAQHF.

This clonotype was seen repeatedly, ten times or more. The V call is TRBV7-3, the J call TRBJ2-3; D not resolved. This CDR3 region has 13 residues. Trimming removed 4 bases at V and 6 bases at J, with 11 bases between. In germline, CDR1 is SGHTA, CDR2 FQGTGA. The CDR3 nucleotides read TGTGCCAGCAGCTACGTTGACTGGGATACGCAGTATTTT. Translated: CASSYVDWDTQYF.

This clonotype has at least ten counts. This rearrangement joins TRBV19 to TRBJ2-2; a weak D match, TRBD1 (6 bases). CDR1 and CDR2 (germline): LNHDA, SQIVND (reference sequence). The CDR3 sequence is 14 residues long. The V and J ends lost 7 bases and 0 bases respectively, with 9 bases between them. The CDR3 here is CASTNRANTGELFF. The CDR3, as DNA: TGTGCCAGTACGAACAGGGCGAACACCGGGGAGCTGTTTTTT.

At least ten counts were recorded for this clonotype. V gene TRBV27 combines with J gene TRBJ2-2; D perhaps matches TRBD2 (6 bases). Trimming removed 5 bases from V and 0 bases from J, with 10 bases in between. The CDR3 has 15 residues. The germline gives CDR1 MNHEY, CDR2 SMNVEV (reference sequence). The CDR3: CASSRLGSNTGELFF. CDR3 sequence (DNA): TGTGCCAGCAGTCGACTAGGATCGAACACCGGGGAGCTGTTTTTT.

Ten or more counts support this clonotype. The chain combines TRBV3-1 with TRBJ1-5, with D perhaps matching TRBD1 (5 bases). Trimming took off 5 bases at V and 2 bases at J, with 13 bases between the two ends. Germline V gene data show CDR1 as LGHDT and CDR2 as YNNKEL (reference sequence). The CDR3 sequence is 15 residues long. CDR3 sequence: CASSGTWGGNQPQHF. The CDR3, as DNA: TGTGCCAGCAGCGGGACCTGGGGAGGCAATCAGCCCCAGCATTTT.

This clonotype appeared many times. The CDR3 DNA reads as TGCAGCGTTGCACAGATTCACTTTCTAAGCACAGATACGCAGTATTTT. It encodes CSVAQIHFLSTDTQYF. The J gene is TRBJ2-3, the V gene TRBV29-1, with D unresolved. The V end lost 4 bases, the J end lost 0 bases, and 17 bases lay between the germline ends. From germline, CDR1 is SQVTM and CDR2 ANQGSEA. The CDR3 is 16 residues long.

The V and J genes are TRBV7-2 and TRBJ2-7; D is unclear. Per germline, CDR1 SGHTA and CDR2 FQGNSA. CDR3 length equals 12 residues. Trimming pared 5 bases from V and 0 bases from J, leaving 5 bases between. The CDR3 is CASSTSSYEQYF. Written as DNA, the CDR3 is TGTGCCAGCAGCACGAGCTCCTACGAGCAGTACTTC. Full variable domain (remainder filled in from reference TRBV7-2 and TRBJ2-7): GAGVSQSPSNKVTEKGKDVELRCDPISGHTALYWYRQSLGQGLEFLIYFQGNSAPDKSGLPSDRFSAERTGGSVSTLTIQRTQQEDSAVYLCASSTSSYEQYFGPGTRLTVT.

This clonotype was seen ten or more times. J is TRBJ2-1 and V is TRBV3-1; 7 bases fit TRBD2. V dropped 3 bases and J dropped 0; count of bases not matched to a gene: 5. Germline V gene sequence: CDR1 LGHDT, CDR2 YNNKEL (reference sequence). The CDR3 is 16 residues long. CDR3 nucleotides: TGTGCCAGCAGCCACCGGGGCGGGAGCTCCTACAATGAGCAGTTCTTC. It translates to CASSHRGGSSYNEQFF.

This clonotype was seen ten or more times. The CDR3 DNA reads as TGCGCCAGCAGCCGCGGGCAGCAAGAGACCCAGTACTTC. Translated, it gives CASSRGQQETQYF. The chain joins TRBV4-3 to TRBJ2-5; tentatively, D is TRBD2 (5 bases). The germline V and J ends were trimmed by 4 bases and 2 bases, with 8 bases remaining between them. Germline V gene data show CDR1 as LGHNA and CDR2 as YSLEER. This CDR3 spans 13 amino acids.

This clonotype was counted ten times or more. The V call is TRBV7-2, the J call TRBJ1-3, with D perhaps TRBD1 (6 bases). The CDR3 has 16 amino acids. The germline gives CDR1 SGHTA, CDR2 FQGNSA. Trimming removed 5 bases at V and 0 bases at J, with 14 bases between. CDR3 loop: CASSLSQGFSGNTIYF. Written as DNA, the CDR3 is TGTGCCAGCAGCCTGTCACAGGGTTTCTCTGGAAACACCATATATTTT.

This clonotype was recorded many times. The gene calls are TRBV20-1 and TRBJ1-2; 9 bases agree with TRBD1. CDR3 length: 15 amino acids. Germline CDR1 is DFQATT and CDR2 is SNEGSKA (reference sequence). The trim removed 6 bases at V and 0 bases at J, leaving 8 bases unmatched. The DNA for the CDR3 is TGCAGTGCCCCCACAGGGGGCTCAGCTAACTATGGCTACACCTTC. This sequence encodes CSAPTGGSANYGYTF.

In its sample, this clonotype was seen a few times. The genes are TRBV15 and TRBJ2-3, with TRBD1 matching over 10 bases. Germline CDR1 and CDR2: LNHNV and YYDKDF (reference sequence). The CDR3 runs to 14 residues. V lost 5 bases to trimming and J lost 7 bases; unmatched junction nucleotides: 6. CDR3 sequence: CATSRRDRGHTQYF. The CDR3 DNA follows: TGTGCCACCAGCCGACGGGACAGGGGACATACGCAGTATTTT.

This clonotype was observed at least ten times. The chain combines TRBV7-2 with TRBJ2-7, with a weak D call TRBD2 (5 bases). Germline-derived CDR1 and CDR2 are SGHTA and FQGNSA. Trimming stripped 2 bases from V and 4 bases from J, with 9 bases between. There are 13 residues in the CDR3. CDR3 sequence: CASSLSGRYEQYV. The CDR3 DNA reads as TGTGCCAGCAGCTTAAGCGGTCGGTACGAGCAGTACGTC.